One sample yielded the 27 T cell receptor beta chains listed below, sequenced in a study of blood T cell repertoires in COVID-19. Some clones are missing from TCRdb's copy, which holds only in-frame ones; the method was immunoSEQ multiplex PCR. This table has approximately 100,000 clones, approximately 80% appearing once. Material: peripheral blood. All receptors derive from a man aged 55-75 years with acute or convalescent COVID-19.

This sequence joins TRBV7-6 and TRBJ2-5; TRBD2 matches 9 bases. Germline loops: CDR1 SGHVS, CDR2 FNYEAQ. The V gene end was trimmed by 8 bases and the J gene end by 7 bases; junction bases not matched to a gene: 23. The CDR3 covers 18 residues. In nucleotides, the CDR3 is TGTGCCAGCGGGGGAGTAGCGGGAGCTCCGACAGTAGGGGGGACCCAGTACTTC. Translating it yields CASGGVAGAPTVGGTQYF.

The count of this clone is one. The CDR3 nucleotides read TGTGCCAGCACCGCGACAGGGGGATTTCAGCCCCAGCATTTT. Encoded protein: CASTATGGFQPQHF. This chain links TRBV6-5 with TRBJ1-5; 9 bases map to TRBD1. The CDR3 sequence is 14 residues long. The germline gives CDR1 MNHEY, CDR2 SVGAGI. V lost 7 bases to trimming and J lost 6 bases; unmatched junction nucleotides: 7.

CDR3 coding DNA: TGCGCCAGCAGCTCTGAGACAGGAGGATTAGGAAACACCATATATTTT. Translation: CASSSETGGLGNTIYF. The chain links TRBV5-1 to TRBJ1-3; D is perhaps TRBD1 (6 bases). The CDR3 loop spans 16 amino acids. Trimming removed 3 bases from V and 4 bases from J, with 17 bases in between. The germline V gene has CDR1 SGHRS and CDR2 YFSETQ.

J is TRBJ2-1 and V is TRBV7-8; 8 bases map to TRBD2. This CDR3 has 17 amino acids. J lost 7 bases, V lost 5 bases, and 16 bases had no gene match. Germline loops: CDR1 SGHVS, CDR2 FQNEAQ. The CDR3 DNA sequence: TGTGCCAGCAGCCGAGGTGGGGTAGCGGGATCTCAGAATGAGCAGTTCTTC. It translates to CASSRGGVAGSQNEQFF.

The chain couples TRBV3-1 (or the pseudogene TRBV3-2) to TRBJ1-6; possibly TRBD1 for D (5 bases). The CDR3 is made up of 12 amino acids. Germline-derived CDR1 and CDR2 are LGHDT and YNNKEL (reference sequence). The germline V and J ends were trimmed by 3 bases and 12 bases, with 9 bases remaining between them. This CDR3 is CASSHQGLPLHF. CDR3 in DNA: TGTGCCAGCAGCCATCAGGGTTTACCCCTCCACTTT.

The chain carries TRBV5-5 and TRBJ2-5; 10 nucleotides align to TRBD1. The CDR3 spans 16 residues. Germline trimming cut 4 bases from V and 7 bases from J; bases unmatched to any gene: 13. Germline loops: CDR1 SGHKS, CDR2 YYEKEE (reference sequence). The CDR3 sequence: CASSQPGTGDWVTQYF. DNA of the CDR3: TGTGCCAGCAGCCAACCCGGGACAGGGGATTGGGTGACCCAGTACTTC.

This chain links TRBV11-3 with TRBJ2-7, with 8 bases aligning to TRBD2. The V segment lost 5 bases and the J segment 2 bases; nucleotides outside the gene matches: 8. CDR1 and CDR2 (germline): SGHNT, YENEEA. The CDR3 totals 15 residues. As DNA, the CDR3 is TGTGCCAGCAGCCCGAATAGCGGGAACCCCTACGAGCAGTACTTC. Its protein product is CASSPNSGNPYEQYF.

The genes are TRBV6-2 or TRBV6-3 and TRBJ2-7; no definite D call. Trimming removed 6 bases at V and 3 bases at J, with 12 bases between. CDR3 size: 13 residues. The germline CDR1 and CDR2 sequences are MNHEY and SVGEGT. This CDR3 is CASSHRHSYEQYF. The DNA of the CDR3 is TGTGCCAGCAGCCACCGCCACAGCTACGAGCAGTACTTC.

This clone was recorded a few times. The gene calls are TRBV19 and TRBJ2-7, with 9 bases fitting TRBD2. Germline V gives CDR1 LNHDA, CDR2 SQIVND (reference sequence). V lost 6 bases, J lost 3 bases, and 9 bases stayed unmatched. The CDR3 totals 15 residues. CDR3 in DNA: TGTGCCAGTAGCCCAGGGACTAGCTTATACTACGAGCAGTACTTC. Translation: CASSPGTSLYYEQYF.

This chain links TRBV2 with TRBJ2-7, with 8 bases identical to TRBD1. J lost 10 bases, V lost 6 bases, and 5 bases had no gene match. This CDR3 spans 11 amino acids. CDR1 is SNHLY and CDR2 is FYNNEI in the germline V gene. The CDR3 coding sequence is TGTGCCAGCAGCGCACAGGGGGAACAGTACTTC. Translation: CASSAQGEQYF.

This chain joins TRBV28 and TRBJ2-5; D is possibly TRBD1 (6 bases). The CDR3 length is 14 residues. Per germline, CDR1 MDHEN and CDR2 SYDVKM. Trimming pared 4 bases from V and 3 bases from J, leaving 12 bases between. CDR3 amino acids: CASSSAQGKETQYF. The DNA of the CDR3 is TGTGCCAGCAGTTCCGCACAGGGTAAAGAGACCCAGTACTTC.

Concerning this clone itself: The sample holds other DNA sequences that translate to the same CDR3. The V call is TRBV7-3, the J call TRBJ2-1; D is possibly TRBD2 (6 bases). This CDR3 has 15 amino acids. Deletions cut 5 bases from V and 2 bases from J, with 13 bases between. CDR1 is SGHTA, CDR2 FQGTGA, per germline. The CDR3 is CASSLGREPYNEQFF. DNA for the CDR3: TGTGCCAGCAGCCTCGGGCGGGAACCCTACAATGAGCAGTTCTTC.

V is TRBV18 and J is TRBJ2-2, with D maybe TRBD1 (5 bases). V shed 4 bases and J shed 5 bases, with 14 bases lying between them. Germline values: CDR1 KGHSH, CDR2 LQKENI. CDR3 length: 15 amino acids. The CDR3 DNA reads as TGTGCCAGCTCACTAACGAGTGGACAAACCGGGGAGCTGTTTTTT. Translated, it gives CASSLTSGQTGELFF.

The gene calls are TRBV29-1 and TRBJ1-4; 10 nucleotides match TRBD1. The CDR3 has 14 residues. The junction had 8 bases not matched to a gene; V was cut back by 3 bases and J by 10 bases. Germline V gene sequence: CDR1 SQVTM, CDR2 ANQGSEA. CDR3 nucleotides: TGCAGCGTTGAGGGGGGGACAGGGGATGGAAAACTGTTTTTT. Its translation is CSVEGGTGDGKLFF. The whole variable domain, filled in from reference TRBV29-1 and TRBJ1-4, reads SAVISQKPSRDICQRGTSLTIQCQVDSQVTMMFWYRQQPGQSLTLIATANQGSEATYESGFVIDKFPISRPNLTFSTLTVSNMSPEDSSIYLCSVEGGTGDGKLFFGSGTQLSVL.

CDR3 nucleotide sequence: TGTGCCAGCAGCTTAGCGACAGGGCCGTTCTACGAGCAGTACTTC. Translated: CASSLATGPFYEQYF. The chain recombines TRBV7-8 with TRBJ2-7, with 7 bases identical to TRBD1. V was pared by 0 bases and J by 3 bases, with 5 bases of the junction left unmatched. In germline, CDR1 is SGHVS, CDR2 FQNEAQ. The CDR3 length is 15 residues. The full variable domain, its missing parts supplied by reference TRBV7-8 and TRBJ2-7, is GAGVSQSPRYKVAKRGQDVALRCDPISGHVSLFWYQQALGQGPEFLTYFQNEAQLDKSGLPSDRFFAERPEGSVSTLKIQRTQQEDSAVYLCASSLATGPFYEQYFGPGTRLTVT.

The table lists this clone with a few counts. The rearrangement uses TRBV19 and TRBJ1-1; the D gene is possibly TRBD1 (5 bases). Trimming cost V 11 bases and J 3 bases, with 22 bases left between them. Germline CDR1 reads LNHDA; CDR2 reads SQIVND (reference sequence). CDR3 size: 15 residues. CDR3 sequence: CASRNSPLGDTEAFF. CDR3 coding DNA: TGTGCCTCAAGGAACAGCCCGCTAGGGGACACTGAAGCTTTCTTT.

This chain links TRBV6-5 with TRBJ1-1, with 7 nucleotides matching TRBD1. This CDR3 contains 14 residues. The ends lost 5 bases at V and 1 base at J; junction bases unmatched: 4. Germline V gives CDR1 MNHEY, CDR2 SVGAGI. This CDR3 reads CASSRDSTNTEAFF. CDR3 DNA sequence: TGTGCCAGCAGTCGGGACAGCACGAACACTGAAGCTTTCTTT.

J is TRBJ1-2 and V is TRBV3-1 (or the pseudogene TRBV3-2); D not certain. V lost 6 bases and J lost 3, with 11 bases in between. Germline V lookup: CDR1 LGHDT, CDR2 YNNKEL (reference sequence). The CDR3 runs 13 residues. This CDR3 is CASSPGGYYGYTF. DNA for the CDR3: TGTGCCAGCAGTCCTGGAGGTTACTATGGCTACACCTTC.

The chain carries TRBV3-1 (or the pseudogene TRBV3-2) and TRBJ1-4; D is unresolved. This CDR3 is built from 14 residues. The V gene lost 1 base and the J gene lost 7 bases, with 10 bases spanning the gap. The V gene's germline CDR1 is LGHDT and CDR2 YNNKEL (reference sequence). In nucleotides, the CDR3 is TGTGCCAGCAGCCAAGTTGCGGGAGGTGAAAAACTGTTTTTT. Protein product: CASSQVAGGEKLFF.

The chain uses TRBV7-2 and TRBJ1-2; unclear D gene. The CDR3 has 14 amino acids. Germline CDR1 is SGHTA and CDR2 is FQGNSA. V dropped 1 base and J dropped 8 bases, with 14 bases sitting between them. The CDR3 nucleotides read TGTGCCAGCAGCTTAGGGGAGATAGGGCGAGGCTACACCTTC. Amino acid sequence: CASSLGEIGRGYTF.

This clone was detected once. The rearrangement links TRBV4-3 to TRBJ2-7, with TRBD1 identical over 7 bases. The CDR3 spans 15 residues. Trimming at V came to 1 base and at J to 3 bases, leaving 6 bases not matched to a gene. Germline values: CDR1 LGHNA, CDR2 YSLEER. CDR3: CASSQGTGRLYEQYF. The CDR3 DNA follows: TGCGCCAGCAGCCAAGGGACAGGCCGACTCTACGAGCAGTACTTC.

This clone appeared a few times. The chain has TRBV19 and TRBJ2-1, with 10 nucleotides matching TRBD2. There are 15 residues in the CDR3. The ends lost 7 bases at V and 7 bases at J; junction bases unmatched: 10. Per the germline V gene, CDR1 is LNHDA and CDR2 is SQIVND (reference sequence). The CDR3 sequence is CASTPGRAGGNEQFF. CDR3 DNA sequence: TGTGCCAGTACCCCGGGGAGAGCGGGAGGGAATGAGCAGTTCTTC.

CDR3 nucleotide sequence: TGTGCCAGCAGCTCCGGGACTAGCGGGGGCCGTTTCCAAGAGACCCAGTACTTC. Translating it yields CASSSGTSGGRFQETQYF. V usage is TRBV9 and J usage is TRBJ2-5; 14 bases match TRBD2. The CDR3 is 18 amino acids. The V gene end was trimmed by 4 bases and the J gene end by 1 base; junction bases not matched to a gene: 9. CDR1 is SGDLS, CDR2 YYNGEE, per germline.

The chain couples TRBV5-4 to TRBJ2-5; TRBD1 matches 8 bases. This CDR3 region has 15 residues. After removal of 3 bases from V and 4 bases from J, the junction contained 8 bases not matched to a gene. Germline-derived CDR1 and CDR2 are SGHNT and YYREEE (reference sequence). In nucleotides, the CDR3 is TGTGCCAGCAGCTCGGCCCAGGGGGCGGGAGAGACCCAGTACTTC. Protein sequence: CASSSAQGAGETQYF.

The chain links TRBV3-1 (or the pseudogene TRBV3-2) to TRBJ2-5; TRBD1 is a possible D gene (6 bases). CDR1 and CDR2 (germline): LGHDT, YNNKEL (reference sequence). This CDR3 spans 15 amino acids. Trimming took 4 bases from V and 5 from J, leaving 17 bases between them. CDR3 sequence (DNA): TGTGCCAGCAGCCTCAGATGGGGGCCCCCCGAGACCCAGTACTTC. Its translation: CASSLRWGPPETQYF.

This chain connects TRBV6-2 or TRBV6-3 to TRBJ2-7; D is undetermined. The CDR3 has 12 residues. V shed 6 bases and J shed 2 bases, with 8 bases lying between them. Germline V gives CDR1 MNHEY, CDR2 SVGEGT. This CDR3 reads CASSKQAYEQYF. CDR3 in DNA: TGTGCCAGCAGCAAGCAGGCCTACGAGCAGTACTTC.

The V and J genes are TRBV5-5 and TRBJ2-2; 14 bases agree with TRBD2. CDR3 length: 19 residues. Trimming at V came to 4 bases and at J to 5 bases, leaving 13 bases not matched to a gene. Germline V gene sequence: CDR1 SGHKS, CDR2 YYEKEE (reference sequence). The CDR3 sequence: CASSLGLGLAGGSTGELFF. For the CDR3, the DNA is TGTGCCAGCAGCCTTGGCCTCGGACTAGCGGGAGGATCGACCGGGGAGCTGTTTTTT. The entire variable domain, with the rest obtained from reference TRBV5-5 and TRBJ2-2, is as follows: DAGVTQSPTHLIKTRGQQVTLRCSPISGHKSVSWYQQVLGQGPQFIFQYYEKEERGRGNFPDRFSARQFPNYSSELNVNALLLGDSALYLCASSLGLGLAGGSTGELFFGEGSRLTVL.